This T cell receptor (beta chain) stems from a study of OX40 agonist ivuxolimab in advanced cancers. Study information: Among those treated, three patients had partial responses, one with hepatocellular carcinoma and two with cutaneous melanoma.

Patients with autoimmune history or systemic immunosuppression were excluded. Assay used: immunoSEQ multiplex PCR; TCRdb lists only in-frame clones, some missing. The table records around 64,000 clones, approximately 78% of them present only once. CDR1 and CDR2 (germline): SGHRS, YFSETQ. V was trimmed by 3 bases and J by 1 base, leaving 14 bases between them. CDR3 length: 16 residues. The receptor comes from an adult with an advanced solid tumor such as melanoma, head and neck, liver or kidney cancer. The source was CD4+ or CD8+ T cells sorted from blood, collected in a trial of the OX40 agonist ivuxolimab. This chain connects TRBV5-1 to TRBJ2-4; no definite D call. The CDR3 region is CASSSEGWSAKNIQYF. The CDR3 DNA is TGCGCCAGCAGCTCCGAAGGGTGGAGTGCCAAAAACATTCAGTACTTC.